The present T cell receptor (beta chain) was sequenced within a study of shared clonotypes between healthy human individuals. General study points: The authors sampled blood alone, and tissue repertoires likely differ. Non-shared clonotypes had lower generation probabilities than those shared by all four donors.

CD4+ cells underwent separation, giving CD45RA+ naive and CD45RA-negative memory subsets. Authors' analysis steps: Quality scores were absent from the junction-only immunoSEQ sequences, so filtering differed. Profiled with immunoSEQ multiplex PCR; TCRdb holds only in-frame clones, not every one. V and J calls and clone size are given by that table; D and trimming were obtained from the DNA. The sample has some 1 million clones, 65% to 80% seen once. Comments on this clone: What it recognizes is unknown.

The specimen sequenced was memory CD4+ T cells sorted from blood. Described subset: CD45RA-negative fraction. This receptor was obtained from a young man in good health.

The CDR3 reads CASSPPTGNNEQFF. The CDR3 DNA reads TGTGCCAGCTCACCCCCGACGGGAAACAATGAGCAGTTCTTC. The chain recombines TRBV18 with TRBJ2-1; a weak D match, TRBD2 (5 bases). V lost 3 bases to trimming and J lost 5 bases, with 11 bases between them. CDR1 and CDR2 (germline): KGHSH, LQKENI. This CDR3 has 14 residues.